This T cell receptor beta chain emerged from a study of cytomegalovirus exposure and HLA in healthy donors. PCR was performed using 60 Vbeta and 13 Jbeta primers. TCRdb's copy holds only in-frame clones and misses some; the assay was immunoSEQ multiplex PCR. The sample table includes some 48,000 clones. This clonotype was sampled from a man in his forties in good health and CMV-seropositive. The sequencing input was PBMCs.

The CDR3 DNA sequence: TGTGCCACCCAAGGACAGGCGGATGGCTACACCTTC. Translation: CATQGQADGYTF. The chain uses TRBV28 and TRBJ1-2; TRBD1 aligns across 7 bases. V gave up 10 bases and J gave up 6 bases; unmatched junction bases: 8. Germline-derived CDR1 and CDR2 are MDHEN and SYDVKM. CDR3 length equals 12 residues.